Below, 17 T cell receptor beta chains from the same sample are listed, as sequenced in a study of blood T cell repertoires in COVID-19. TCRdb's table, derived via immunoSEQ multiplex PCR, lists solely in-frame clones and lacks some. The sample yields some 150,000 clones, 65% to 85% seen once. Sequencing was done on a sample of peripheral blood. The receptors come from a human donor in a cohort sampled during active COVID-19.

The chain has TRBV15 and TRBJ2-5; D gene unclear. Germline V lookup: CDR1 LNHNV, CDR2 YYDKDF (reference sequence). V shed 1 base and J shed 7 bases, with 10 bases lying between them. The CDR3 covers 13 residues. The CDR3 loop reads CATSRVALWTQYF. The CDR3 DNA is TGTGCCACCAGCAGAGTAGCATTGTGGACCCAGTACTTC.

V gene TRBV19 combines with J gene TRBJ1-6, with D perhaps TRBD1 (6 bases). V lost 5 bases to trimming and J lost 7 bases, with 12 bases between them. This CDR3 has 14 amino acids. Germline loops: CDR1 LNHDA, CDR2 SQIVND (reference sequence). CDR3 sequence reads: CASSSTGPNSPLHF. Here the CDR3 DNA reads TGTGCCAGTAGTTCCACAGGGCCAAATTCACCCCTCCACTTT.

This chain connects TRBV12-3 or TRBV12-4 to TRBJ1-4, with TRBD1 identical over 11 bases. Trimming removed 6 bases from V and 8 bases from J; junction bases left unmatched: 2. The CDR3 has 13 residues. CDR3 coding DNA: TGTGCCAGCAGCAGGGACAGGGGGGAAAAACTGTTTTTT. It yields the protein CASSRDRGEKLFF.

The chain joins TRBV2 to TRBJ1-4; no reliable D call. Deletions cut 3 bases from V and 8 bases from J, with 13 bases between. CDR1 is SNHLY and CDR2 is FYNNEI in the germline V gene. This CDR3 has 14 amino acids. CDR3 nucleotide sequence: TGTGCCAGCAGTGACCCCAGGAGGCGGGAAAAACTGTTTTTT. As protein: CASSDPRRREKLFF.

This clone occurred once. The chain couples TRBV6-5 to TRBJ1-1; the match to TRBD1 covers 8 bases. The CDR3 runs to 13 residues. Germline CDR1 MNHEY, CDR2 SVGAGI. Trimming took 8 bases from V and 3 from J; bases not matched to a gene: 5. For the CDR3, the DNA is TGTGCCAGCGGACAGGGCGAGGACACTGAAGCTTTCTTT. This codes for CASGQGEDTEAFF.

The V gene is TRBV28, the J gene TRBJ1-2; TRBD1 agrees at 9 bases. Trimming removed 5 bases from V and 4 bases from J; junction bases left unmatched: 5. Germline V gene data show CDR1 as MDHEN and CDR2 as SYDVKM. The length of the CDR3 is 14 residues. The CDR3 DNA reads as TGTGCCAGCAGTCGAACAGGGGGCGGCTATGGCTACACCTTC. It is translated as CASSRTGGGYGYTF.

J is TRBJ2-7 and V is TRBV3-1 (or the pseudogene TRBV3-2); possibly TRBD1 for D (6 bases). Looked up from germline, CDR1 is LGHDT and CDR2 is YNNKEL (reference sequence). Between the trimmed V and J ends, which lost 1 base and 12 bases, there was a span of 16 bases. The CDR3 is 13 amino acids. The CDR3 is CASSQVVQGLAYF. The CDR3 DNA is TGTGCCAGCAGCCAAGTGGTTCAGGGGTTAGCGTACTTC.

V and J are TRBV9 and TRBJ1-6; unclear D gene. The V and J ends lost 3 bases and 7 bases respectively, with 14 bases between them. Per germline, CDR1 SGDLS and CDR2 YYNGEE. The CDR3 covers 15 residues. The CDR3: CASSASSARNSPLHF. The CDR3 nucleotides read TGTGCCAGCAGCGCGTCATCCGCGCGGAATTCACCCCTCCACTTT.

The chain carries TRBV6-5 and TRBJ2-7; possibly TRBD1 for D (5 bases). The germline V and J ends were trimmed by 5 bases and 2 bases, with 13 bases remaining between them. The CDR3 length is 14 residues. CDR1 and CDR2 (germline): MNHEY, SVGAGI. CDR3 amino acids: CASSTPGRAYEQYF. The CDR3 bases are TGTGCCAGCAGTACACCAGGCAGGGCCTACGAGCAGTACTTC.

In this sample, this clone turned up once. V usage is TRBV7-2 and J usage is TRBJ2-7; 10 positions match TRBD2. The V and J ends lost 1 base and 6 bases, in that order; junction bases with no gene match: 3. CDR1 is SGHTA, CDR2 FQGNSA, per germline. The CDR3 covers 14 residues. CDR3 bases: TGTGCCAGCAGCTTAGAGGGACTAGCGTTCGAGCAGTACTTC. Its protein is CASSLEGLAFEQYF. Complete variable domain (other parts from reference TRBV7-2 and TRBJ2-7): GAGVSQSPSNKVTEKGKDVELRCDPISGHTALYWYRQSLGQGLEFLIYFQGNSAPDKSGLPSDRFSAERTGGSVSTLTIQRTQQEDSAVYLCASSLEGLAFEQYFGPGTRLTVT.

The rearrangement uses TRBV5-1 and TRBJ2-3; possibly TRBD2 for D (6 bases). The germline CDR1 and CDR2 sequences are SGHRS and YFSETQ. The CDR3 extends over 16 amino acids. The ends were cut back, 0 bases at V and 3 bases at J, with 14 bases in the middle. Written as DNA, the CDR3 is TGCGCCAGCAGCTTGGAAGGTCGGGGGACGACAGATACGCAGTATTTT. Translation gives CASSLEGRGTTDTQYF.

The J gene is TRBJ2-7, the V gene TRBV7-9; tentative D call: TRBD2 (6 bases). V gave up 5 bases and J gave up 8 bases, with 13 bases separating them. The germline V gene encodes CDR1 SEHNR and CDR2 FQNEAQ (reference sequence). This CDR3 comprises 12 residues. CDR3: CASSHRDSQQYF. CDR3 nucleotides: TGTGCCAGCAGCCACCGGGACTCACAGCAGTACTTC. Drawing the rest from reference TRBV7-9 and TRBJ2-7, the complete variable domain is DTGVSQNPRHKITKRGQNVTFRCDPISEHNRLYWYRQTLGQGPEFLTYFQNEAQLEKSRLLSDRFSAERPKGSFSTLEIQRTEQGDSAMYLCASSHRDSQQYFGPGTRLTVT.

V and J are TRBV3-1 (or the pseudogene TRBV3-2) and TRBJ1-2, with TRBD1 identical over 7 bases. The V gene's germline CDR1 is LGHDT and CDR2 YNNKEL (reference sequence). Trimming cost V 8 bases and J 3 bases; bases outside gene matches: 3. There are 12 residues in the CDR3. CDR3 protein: CASRQGDYGYTF. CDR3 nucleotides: TGTGCCAGCCGGCAGGGGGACTATGGCTACACCTTC.

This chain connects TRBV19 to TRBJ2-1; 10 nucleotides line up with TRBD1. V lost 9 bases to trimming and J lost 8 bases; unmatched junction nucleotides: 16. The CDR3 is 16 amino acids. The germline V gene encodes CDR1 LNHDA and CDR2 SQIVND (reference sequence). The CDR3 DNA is TGTGCCAGCCGACGCGTAAGAGGGACAGGGGTCGATGAGCAGTTCTTC. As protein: CASRRVRGTGVDEQFF. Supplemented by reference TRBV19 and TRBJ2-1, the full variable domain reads DGGITQSPKYLFRKEGQNVTLSCEQNLNHDAMYWYRQDPGQGLRLIYYSQIVNDFQKGDIAEGYSVSREKKESFPLTVTSAQKNPTAFYLCASRRVRGTGVDEQFFGPGTRLTVL.

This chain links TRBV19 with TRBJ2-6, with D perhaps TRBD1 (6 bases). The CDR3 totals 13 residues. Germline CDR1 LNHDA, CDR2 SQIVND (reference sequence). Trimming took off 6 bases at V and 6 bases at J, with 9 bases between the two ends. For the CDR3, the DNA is TGTGCCAGTAGCCGGGGACAGGCCAACGTCCTGACTTTC. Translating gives CASSRGQANVLTF.

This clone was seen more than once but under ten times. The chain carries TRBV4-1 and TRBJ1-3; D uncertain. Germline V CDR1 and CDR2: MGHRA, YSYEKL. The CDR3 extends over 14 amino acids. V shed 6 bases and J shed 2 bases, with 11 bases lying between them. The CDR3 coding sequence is TGCGCCAGCAGTCTCCTTTGGCCTGGAAACACCATATATTTT. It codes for CASSLLWPGNTIYF.

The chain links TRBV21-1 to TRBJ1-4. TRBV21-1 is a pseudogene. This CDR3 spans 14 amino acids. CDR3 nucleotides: TGTGCCAGCAGCCCCCGGTGGGAGGGTGAAAAACTGTTTTTT. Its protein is CASSPRWEGEKLFF.